This TCR beta chain was recovered during a study of blood T cell repertoires in COVID-19. The wider study: Samples taken during acute and convalescent COVID-19 were collected in the United States, Italy and Spain.

The data were produced by immunoSEQ multiplex PCR, yet TCRdb's version contains in-frame clones alone and is incomplete. The data contain about 180,000 clones, 88% of them singletons. After removal of 10 bases from V and 4 bases from J, the junction contained 10 bases not matched to a gene. The CDR3 has 14 residues. Germline CDR1 SEHNR, CDR2 FQNEAQ (reference sequence). Sequencing input: peripheral blood. The chain combines TRBV7-9 with TRBJ2-3, with 8 bases that match TRBD1. The TCR comes from a woman under 40 with acute or convalescent COVID-19. The CDR3 DNA reads TGTGCCAAGTCAGGGGGCGCCGGGGCAGATACGCAGTATTTT. Its translation: CAKSGGAGADTQYF.